This is a list of T cell receptor beta chains from one sample in a study of radiotherapy plus CTLA-4 blockade in lung cancer. Data came from immunoSEQ multiplex PCR; TCRdb stores just in-frame clones and leaves some out. Of fewer than 65,000 clones listed, 75% to 85% are singletons. The sequences come from peripheral blood, collected from a patient treated with radiotherapy plus ipilimumab. Source of these receptors: a human donor with non-small cell lung cancer who had a complete response to radiotherapy plus ipilimumab. Both conserved end residues are part of each CDR3. The D gene is left open where the match is weak. A row's size may be missing; if present it is once, few, many or a size class.

V	D	size	J	DNA	CDR3
TRBV7-8	TRBD1	-	TRBJ2-1	TGTGCCAGCAGCTTAGAATCAGGGGGCGCATTATATGAGCAGTTCTTC	CASSLESGGALYEQFF
TRBV9	TRBD1	-	TRBJ1-2	TGTGCCAGCAGCGTAGAGCCAGGGGGGGGCTACACCTTC	CASSVEPGGGYTF
TRBV6-5	TRBD2	-	TRBJ2-1	TGTGCCAGCACCAAAAGCGGGAGGGACTACAATGAGCAGTTCTTC	CASTKSGRDYNEQFF
TRBV27	TRBD2	-	TRBJ2-1	TGTGCCAGCAGTTTAGGGGTCAGGACTAGCGGGAGAATGGCGAATGAGCAGTTCTTC	CASSLGVRTSGRMANEQFF
TRBV7-2	TRBD1	-	TRBJ1-2	TGTGCCAGCAGCGCAGGACAGGGCTATGGCTACACCTTC	CASSAGQGYGYTF
TRBV5-6	-	-	TRBJ1-1	TGTGCCAGCAGCTTGGCGGCTGAAGCTTTCTTT	CASSLAAEAFF
TRBV5-6	-	-	TRBJ1-2	TGTGCCAGCAGCTTGACAGGTTCCTATGGCTACACCTTC	CASSLTGSYGYTF
TRBV4-3	TRBD1	-	TRBJ1-2	TGCGCCAGCAGCCAAGTTACGGGACAGGGGAACTATGGCTACACCTTC	CASSQVTGQGNYGYTF
TRBV5-1	-	-	TRBJ2-5	TGCGCCAGCAGCTTGGCCGGACTTAAAGAGACCCAGTACTTC	CASSLAGLKETQYF
TRBV29-1	-	-	TRBJ1-2	TGCAGCGTTGAGCTAACAGGGCATGGCTACACCTTC	CSVELTGHGYTF
TRBV28	-	once	TRBJ2-5	TGTGCCAGCAGGGACCAACAGGGTAAAGAGACCCAGTACTTC	CASRDQQGKETQYF
TRBV6-1	TRBD1	-	TRBJ1-2	TGTGCCAGCAGTGGGCCGGACAGGGGGCAAAGCTATGGCTACACCTTC	CASSGPDRGQSYGYTF
TRBV7-2	-	-	TRBJ1-5	TGTGCCAGCAGCGCGGGAGAATATGACAATCAGCCCCAGCATTTT	CASSAGEYDNQPQHF
TRBV5-4	-	-	TRBJ2-1	TGTGCCAGCAGAACGGTCCAATACCCAAATGAGCAGTTCTTC	CASRTVQYPNEQFF
TRBV5-1	TRBD1	few	TRBJ1-1	TGCGCCAGCAGCGAAAGCTCCGGGACAGCCCAAGCTTTCTTT	CASSESSGTAQAFF
TRBV7-6	TRBD2	-	TRBJ2-1	TGTGCCAGCAGCTTAGTGGCGGGGGATGAGCAGTTCTTC	CASSLVAGDEQFF
TRBV5-1	-	-	TRBJ2-3	TGCGCCAGCAGACCCCGGGGGGCTGGCACAGATACGCAGTATTTT	CASRPRGAGTDTQYF